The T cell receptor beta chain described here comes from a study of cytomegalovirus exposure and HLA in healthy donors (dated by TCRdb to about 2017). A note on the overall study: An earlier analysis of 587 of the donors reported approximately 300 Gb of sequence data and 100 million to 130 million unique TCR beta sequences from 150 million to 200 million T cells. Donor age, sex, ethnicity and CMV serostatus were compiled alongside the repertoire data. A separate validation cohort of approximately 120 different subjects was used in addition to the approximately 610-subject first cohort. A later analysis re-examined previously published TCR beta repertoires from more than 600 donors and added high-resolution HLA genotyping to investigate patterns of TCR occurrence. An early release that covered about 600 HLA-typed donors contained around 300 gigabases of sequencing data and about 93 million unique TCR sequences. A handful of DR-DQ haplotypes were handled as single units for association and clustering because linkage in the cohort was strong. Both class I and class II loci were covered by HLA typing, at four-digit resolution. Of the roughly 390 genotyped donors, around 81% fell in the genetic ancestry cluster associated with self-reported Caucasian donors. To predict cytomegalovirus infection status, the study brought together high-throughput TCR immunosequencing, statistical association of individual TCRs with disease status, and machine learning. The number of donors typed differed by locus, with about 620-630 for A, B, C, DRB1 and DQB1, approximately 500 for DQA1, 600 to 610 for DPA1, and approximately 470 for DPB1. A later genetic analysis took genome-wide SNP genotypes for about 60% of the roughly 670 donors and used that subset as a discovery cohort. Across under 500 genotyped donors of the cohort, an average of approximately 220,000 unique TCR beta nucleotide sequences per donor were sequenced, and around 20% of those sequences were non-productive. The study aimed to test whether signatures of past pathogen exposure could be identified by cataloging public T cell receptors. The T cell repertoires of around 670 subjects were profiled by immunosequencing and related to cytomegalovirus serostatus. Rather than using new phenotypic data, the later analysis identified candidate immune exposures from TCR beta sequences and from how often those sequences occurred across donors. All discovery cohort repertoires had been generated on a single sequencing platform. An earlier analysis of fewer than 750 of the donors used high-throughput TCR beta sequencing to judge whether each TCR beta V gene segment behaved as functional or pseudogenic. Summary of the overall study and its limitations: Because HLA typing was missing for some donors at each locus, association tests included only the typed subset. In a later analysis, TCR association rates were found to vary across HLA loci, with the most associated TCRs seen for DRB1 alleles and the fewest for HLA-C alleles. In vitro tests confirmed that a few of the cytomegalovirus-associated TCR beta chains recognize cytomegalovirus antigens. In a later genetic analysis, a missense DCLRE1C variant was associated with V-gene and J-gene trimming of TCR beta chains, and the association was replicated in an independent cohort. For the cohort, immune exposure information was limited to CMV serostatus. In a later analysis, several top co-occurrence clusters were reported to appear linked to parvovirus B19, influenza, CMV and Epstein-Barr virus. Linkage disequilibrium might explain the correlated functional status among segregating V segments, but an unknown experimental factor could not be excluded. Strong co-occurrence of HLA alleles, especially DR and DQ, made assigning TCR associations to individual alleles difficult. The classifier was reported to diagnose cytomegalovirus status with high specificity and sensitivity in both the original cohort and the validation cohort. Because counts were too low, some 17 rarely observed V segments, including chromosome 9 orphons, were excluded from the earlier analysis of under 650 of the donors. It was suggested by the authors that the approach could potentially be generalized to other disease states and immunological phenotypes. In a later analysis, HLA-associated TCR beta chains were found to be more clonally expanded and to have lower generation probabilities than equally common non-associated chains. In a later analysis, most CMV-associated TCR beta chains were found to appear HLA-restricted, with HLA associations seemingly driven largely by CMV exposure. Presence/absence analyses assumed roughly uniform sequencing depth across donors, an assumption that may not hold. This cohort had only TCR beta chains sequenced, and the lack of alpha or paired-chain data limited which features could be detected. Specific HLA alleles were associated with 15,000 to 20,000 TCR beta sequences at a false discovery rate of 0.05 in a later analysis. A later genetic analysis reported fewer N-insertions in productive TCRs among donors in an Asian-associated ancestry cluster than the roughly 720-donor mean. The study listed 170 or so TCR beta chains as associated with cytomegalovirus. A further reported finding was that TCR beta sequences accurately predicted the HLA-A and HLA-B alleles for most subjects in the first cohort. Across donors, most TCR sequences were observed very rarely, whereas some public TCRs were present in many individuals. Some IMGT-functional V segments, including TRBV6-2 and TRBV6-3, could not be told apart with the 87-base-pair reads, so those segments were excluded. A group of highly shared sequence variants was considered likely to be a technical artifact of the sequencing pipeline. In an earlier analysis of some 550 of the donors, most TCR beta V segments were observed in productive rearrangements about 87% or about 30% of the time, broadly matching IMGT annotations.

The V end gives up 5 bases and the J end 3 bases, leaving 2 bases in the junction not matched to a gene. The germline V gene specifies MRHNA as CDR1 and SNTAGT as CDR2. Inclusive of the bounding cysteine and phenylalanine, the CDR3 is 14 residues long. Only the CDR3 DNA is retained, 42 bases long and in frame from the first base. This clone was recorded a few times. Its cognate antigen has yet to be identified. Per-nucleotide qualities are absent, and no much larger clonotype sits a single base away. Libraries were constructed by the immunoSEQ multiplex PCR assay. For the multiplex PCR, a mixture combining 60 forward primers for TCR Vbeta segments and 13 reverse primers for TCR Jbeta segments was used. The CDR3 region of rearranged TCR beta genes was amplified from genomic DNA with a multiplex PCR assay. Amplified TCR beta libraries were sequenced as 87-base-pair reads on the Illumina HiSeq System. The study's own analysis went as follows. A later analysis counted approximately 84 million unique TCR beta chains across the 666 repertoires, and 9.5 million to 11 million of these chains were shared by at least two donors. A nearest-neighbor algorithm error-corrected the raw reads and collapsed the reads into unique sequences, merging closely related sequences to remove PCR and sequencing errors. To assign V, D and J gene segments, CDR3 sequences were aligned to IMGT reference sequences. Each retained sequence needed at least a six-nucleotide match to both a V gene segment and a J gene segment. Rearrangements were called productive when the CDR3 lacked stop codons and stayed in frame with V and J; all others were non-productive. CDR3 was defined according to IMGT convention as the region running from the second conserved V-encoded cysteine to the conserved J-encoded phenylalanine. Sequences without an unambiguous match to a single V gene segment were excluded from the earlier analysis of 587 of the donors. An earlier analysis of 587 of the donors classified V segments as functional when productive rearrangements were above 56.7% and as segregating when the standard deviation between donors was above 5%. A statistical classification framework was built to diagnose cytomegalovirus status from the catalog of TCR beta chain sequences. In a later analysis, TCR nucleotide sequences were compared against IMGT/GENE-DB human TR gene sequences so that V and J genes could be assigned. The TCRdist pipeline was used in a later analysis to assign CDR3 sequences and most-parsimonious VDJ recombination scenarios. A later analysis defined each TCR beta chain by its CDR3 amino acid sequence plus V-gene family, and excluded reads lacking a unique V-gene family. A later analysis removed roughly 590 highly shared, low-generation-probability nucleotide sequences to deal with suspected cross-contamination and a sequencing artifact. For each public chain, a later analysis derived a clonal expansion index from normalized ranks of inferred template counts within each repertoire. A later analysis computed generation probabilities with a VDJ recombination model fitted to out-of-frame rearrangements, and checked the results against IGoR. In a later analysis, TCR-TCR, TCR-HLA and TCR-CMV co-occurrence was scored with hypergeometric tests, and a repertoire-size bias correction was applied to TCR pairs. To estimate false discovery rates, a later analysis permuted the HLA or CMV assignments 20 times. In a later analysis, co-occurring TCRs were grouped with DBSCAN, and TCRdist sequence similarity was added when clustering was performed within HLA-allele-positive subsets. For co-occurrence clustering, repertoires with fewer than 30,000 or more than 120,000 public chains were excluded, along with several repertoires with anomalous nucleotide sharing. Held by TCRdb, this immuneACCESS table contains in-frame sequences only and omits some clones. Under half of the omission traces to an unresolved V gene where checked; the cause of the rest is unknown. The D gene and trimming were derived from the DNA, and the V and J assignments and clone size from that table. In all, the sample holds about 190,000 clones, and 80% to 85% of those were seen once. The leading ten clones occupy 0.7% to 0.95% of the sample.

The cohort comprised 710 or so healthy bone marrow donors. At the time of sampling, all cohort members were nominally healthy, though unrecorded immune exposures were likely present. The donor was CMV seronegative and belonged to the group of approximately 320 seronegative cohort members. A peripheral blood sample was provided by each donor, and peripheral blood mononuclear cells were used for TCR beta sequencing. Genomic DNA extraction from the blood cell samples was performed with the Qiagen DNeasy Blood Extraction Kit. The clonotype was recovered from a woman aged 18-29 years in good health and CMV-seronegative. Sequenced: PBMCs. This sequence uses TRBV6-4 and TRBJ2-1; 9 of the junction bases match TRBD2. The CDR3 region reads CASSRLADYNEQFF. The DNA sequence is TGTGCCAGCAGTCGACTAGCGGACTACAATGAGCAGTTCTTC.